The 12 T cell receptor beta chains reported below all come from one sample, sequenced in a study of shared clonotypes between healthy human individuals. Sequenced by immunoSEQ multiplex PCR; TCRdb stores in-frame clones only, minus some. The sample has about 1 million clones; 65% to 80% are singletons. The source material was memory CD4+ T cells sorted from blood. The subset here: CD45RA-negative fraction. The receptor set was obtained from a man younger than 35 in good health.

This clone was detected once. The chain has TRBV6-5 and TRBJ1-6, with unresolved D. Germline-derived CDR1 and CDR2 are MNHEY and SVGAGI. The CDR3 runs to 15 residues. V was clipped by 4 bases and J by 7 bases, with 14 bases between them. As DNA, the CDR3 is TGTGCCAGCAGTTTCGGACTGGGGAAGAATTCACCCCTCCACTTT. It is translated as CASSFGLGKNSPLHF.

The chain employs TRBV6-1 and TRBJ1-5, with D unclear. CDR3 length equals 14 residues. Germline V CDR1 and CDR2: MNHNS, SASEGT. The V end was cut by 3 bases, the J end by 3 bases, with 9 bases between. The CDR3 protein is CASSEGRNNQPQHF. The DNA for the CDR3 is TGTGCCAGCAGTGAGGGCAGAAACAATCAGCCCCAGCATTTT.

The genes are TRBV5-1 and TRBJ1-1, with 8 bases aligning to TRBD1. Germline V gene sequence: CDR1 SGHRS, CDR2 YFSETQ. Trimming cost V 3 bases and J 3 bases; bases outside gene matches: 7. The CDR3 loop spans 15 amino acids. The chain's CDR3 is CASSSRGRGDTEAFF. DNA for the CDR3: TGCGCCAGCAGCTCCAGGGGGCGCGGTGACACTGAAGCTTTCTTT.

The V and J genes are TRBV7-8 and TRBJ2-2; a weak D match, TRBD2 (5 bases). V was clipped by 0 bases and J by 2 bases, with 10 bases between them. There are 16 residues in the CDR3. CDR1 is SGHVS and CDR2 is FQNEAQ in the germline V gene. This CDR3 is CASSLAYGKNTGELFF. CDR3 bases: TGTGCCAGCAGCTTAGCCTACGGGAAAAACACCGGGGAGCTGTTTTTT.

This clone has only one observation. The chain joins TRBV7-8 to TRBJ1-1; possible D gene TRBD1, 5 bases. V was trimmed by 3 bases and J by 1 base, leaving 9 bases between them. The CDR3 length is 14 residues. CDR1 SGHVS and CDR2 FQNEAQ come from the germline V gene. In DNA form, the CDR3 reads TGTGCCAGCAGCTTGGGACGTTGGAACACTGAAGCTTTCTTT. This codes for CASSLGRWNTEAFF.

This clone was detected a few times. The V call is TRBV5-6, the J call TRBJ1-3; the D gene is possibly TRBD1 (6 bases). Germline V gene sequence: CDR1 SGHDT, CDR2 YYEEEE. Trimming shortened V by 4 bases and J by 0 bases, and 14 bases separated the two germline ends. This CDR3 is 16 amino acids long. The CDR3 region is CASSQGGPISGNTIYF. The DNA for the CDR3 is TGTGCCAGCAGCCAAGGGGGGCCGATCTCTGGAAACACCATATATTTT. Based on the CDR3 plus reference TRBV5-6 and TRBJ1-3, the full variable domain is DAGVTQSPTHLIKTRGQQVTLRCSPKSGHDTVSWYQQALGQGPQFIFQYYEEEERQRGNFPDRFSGHQFPNYSSELNVNALLLGDSALYLCASSQGGPISGNTIYFGEGSWLTVV.

J is TRBJ2-7 and V is TRBV9; D gene unclear. Germline V CDR1 and CDR2: SGDLS, YYNGEE. The CDR3 runs 11 residues. The V gene lost 1 base and the J gene lost 6 bases, with 5 bases spanning the gap. The CDR3 DNA reads TGTGCCAGCAGCGTATCTTCCGAGCAGTACTTC. Protein product: CASSVSSEQYF. Drawing the rest from reference TRBV9 and TRBJ2-7, the complete variable domain is DSGVTQTPKHLITATGQRVTLRCSPRSGDLSVYWYQQSLDQGLQFLIQYYNGEERAKGNILERFSAQQFPDLHSELNLSSLELGDSALYFCASSVSSEQYFGPGTRLTVT.

This chain links TRBV18 with TRBJ2-2; D perhaps matches TRBD2 (6 bases). CDR1 KGHSH and CDR2 LQKENI come from the germline V gene. V lost 4 bases and J 6 bases, leaving 6 bases between the germline ends. This CDR3 has 12 amino acids. The CDR3, as DNA: TGTGCCAGCTCACAGCGGGCCGGGGAGCTGTTTTTT. It yields the protein CASSQRAGELFF.

As to this clone: A much larger clone sits a single nucleotide away, making a read error possible. This CDR3 is also generated by other DNA sequences in the sample. The chain joins TRBV9 to TRBJ1-2; D gene unclear. The V and J ends lost 0 bases and 4 bases respectively, with 4 bases between them. Germline V gives CDR1 SGDLS, CDR2 YYNGEE. The CDR3 extends over 12 amino acids. CDR3 loop: CASSVEGYGYTF. CDR3 coding DNA: TGTGCCAGCAGCGTAGAGGGCTATGGCTACACCTTC.

V and J are TRBV9 and TRBJ1-3; D ambiguous. CDR1 and CDR2 from the germline V gene are SGDLS and YYNGEE. The germline V and J ends were trimmed by 0 bases and 0 bases, with 7 bases remaining between them. This CDR3 has 15 residues. Here the CDR3 reads CASSVDNYSGNTIYF. Here the CDR3 DNA reads TGTGCCAGCAGCGTAGACAATTACTCTGGAAACACCATATATTTT.

The chain combines TRBV6-1 with TRBJ1-5; weak D call: TRBD1 (6 bases). CDR1 is MNHNS and CDR2 is SASEGT in the germline V gene. Trimming left V 8 bases short and J 6 bases short, with 11 bases between. The CDR3 sequence is 12 residues long. The CDR3 spells CASGGGGQPQHF. The CDR3 DNA reads TGTGCCAGCGGGGGAGGGGGTCAGCCCCAGCATTTT.

This clone was seen many times. Because it lacks the conserved phenylalanine or tryptophan at the end, this CDR3 is likely a read error. It is unclear where the CDR3 begins or ends on the DNA, so no DNA is shown, and the CDR3 is as TCRdb lists it. CDR3 amino acids: CASSLYQGSNRDL. The rearrangement joins TRBV5-6 to TRBJ1-4. Per the germline V gene, CDR1 is SGHDT and CDR2 is YYEEEE. A total of 13 residues make up the CDR3, ends included.